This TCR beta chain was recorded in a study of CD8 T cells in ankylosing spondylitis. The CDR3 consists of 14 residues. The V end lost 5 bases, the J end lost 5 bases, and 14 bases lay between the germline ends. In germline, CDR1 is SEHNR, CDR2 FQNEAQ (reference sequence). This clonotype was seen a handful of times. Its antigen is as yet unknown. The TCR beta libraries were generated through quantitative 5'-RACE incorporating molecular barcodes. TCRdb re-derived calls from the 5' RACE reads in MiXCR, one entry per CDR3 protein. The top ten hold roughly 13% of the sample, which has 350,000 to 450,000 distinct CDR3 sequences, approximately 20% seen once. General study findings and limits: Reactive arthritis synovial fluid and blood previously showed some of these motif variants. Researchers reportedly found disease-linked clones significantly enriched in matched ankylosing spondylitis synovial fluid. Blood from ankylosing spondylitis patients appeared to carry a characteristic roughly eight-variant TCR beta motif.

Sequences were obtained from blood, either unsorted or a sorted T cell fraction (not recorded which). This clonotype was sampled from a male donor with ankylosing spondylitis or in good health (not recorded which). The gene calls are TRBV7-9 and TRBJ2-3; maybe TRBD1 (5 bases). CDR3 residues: CASSHTGQGDTQYF. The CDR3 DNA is TGTGCCAGCAGCCACACAGGCCAGGGAGATACGCAGTATTTT.